The 16 T cell receptor beta chains listed next were all sequenced from one sample in a study of pediatric ulcerative colitis. The table came from immunoSEQ multiplex PCR; TCRdb's copy has only in-frame clones and leaves some out. The top ten hold 6.6% of the sample, which has roughly 18,000 clones, roughly 70% seen once. Rectal tissue came from one to two pinch biopsies taken at colonoscopy. What was sequenced was gut tissue. The source of these receptors is a boy younger than 18 with moderate ulcerative colitis.

The gene calls are TRBV4-1 and TRBJ1-4, with 7 bases matching TRBD1. The CDR3 runs to 14 residues. Germline-derived CDR1 and CDR2 are MGHRA and YSYEKL. V gave up 4 bases and J gave up 5 bases; unmatched junction bases: 4. The CDR3 DNA reads as TGCGCCAGCAGCCGACAGGGTACAAATGAAAAACTGTTTTTT. This gives the protein CASSRQGTNEKLFF.

The chain is built from TRBV9 and TRBJ1-1; possible D gene TRBD1, 5 bases. Germline CDR1 SGDLS, CDR2 YYNGEE. The CDR3 covers 16 residues. Deletions cut 3 bases from V and 1 base from J, with 16 bases between. The CDR3 DNA reads TGTGCCAGCAGCGCTTATAAGGGCAGGGAGAACACTGAAGCTTTCTTT. This gives the protein CASSAYKGRENTEAFF.

The rearrangement links TRBV7-8 to TRBJ2-6; 7 positions match TRBD1. CDR3 size: 16 residues. The trim removed 4 bases at V and 0 bases at J, leaving 3 bases unmatched. CDR1 SGHVS and CDR2 FQNEAQ come from the germline V gene. The CDR3 is CASSSGQDSGANVLTF. In DNA form, the CDR3 reads TGTGCCAGCAGCTCCGGACAGGACTCTGGGGCCAACGTCCTGACTTTC.

J is TRBJ1-1 and V is TRBV19; TRBD1 aligns across 9 bases. V was pared by 9 bases and J by 5 bases, with 7 bases of the junction left unmatched. This CDR3 region has 13 residues. Germline CDR1 LNHDA, CDR2 SQIVND (reference sequence). The CDR3, as DNA: TGTGCCAGCACCGGGACAGGGAGGACTGAAGCTTTCTTT. Its translation: CASTGTGRTEAFF.

J is TRBJ1-2 and V is TRBV6-1; TRBD1 aligns across 7 bases. Germline loops: CDR1 MNHNS, CDR2 SASEGT. V dropped 4 bases and J dropped 2; count of bases not matched to a gene: 7. The CDR3 consists of 15 residues. The CDR3 reads CASSVSGTANYGYTF. The CDR3 region has the DNA TGTGCCAGCAGTGTCTCCGGGACAGCGAACTATGGCTACACCTTC.

This clone has a handful of counts. This rearrangement joins TRBV19 to TRBJ2-6; D uncertain. This CDR3 comprises 15 residues. The V end was cut by 3 bases, the J end by 0 bases, with 6 bases between. The V gene's germline CDR1 is LNHDA and CDR2 SQIVND (reference sequence). DNA of the CDR3: TGTGCCAGTAGTATCGGGCACTCTGGGGCCAACGTCCTGACTTTC. Translated: CASSIGHSGANVLTF.

The V and J genes are TRBV6-1 and TRBJ1-2; a possible D gene is TRBD1 (5 bases). From germline, CDR1 is MNHNS and CDR2 SASEGT. V was cut by 7 bases and J by 4 bases, with 16 bases left in between. CDR3 length: 14 residues. The CDR3: CASKPDFGGYGYTF. CDR3 sequence (DNA): TGTGCCAGCAAGCCTGACTTTGGGGGCTATGGCTACACCTTC.

This chain connects TRBV27 to TRBJ2-1, with 10 bases that match TRBD2. V shed 5 bases and J 4 bases; nucleotides not matched to a gene: 8. The CDR3 length is 16 residues. Germline assignment: CDR1 MNHEY and CDR2 SMNVEV (reference sequence). CDR3 coding DNA: TGTGCCAGCAGTCCCCTTAGCGGGGGGCTGTACAATGAGCAGTTCTTC. This codes for CASSPLSGGLYNEQFF.

V gene TRBV5-6 combines with J gene TRBJ2-2; maybe TRBD1 (6 bases). V shed 1 base and J shed 5 bases, with 15 bases lying between them. The CDR3 spans 16 residues. CDR1 and CDR2 from the germline V gene are SGHDT and YYEEEE. Here the CDR3 DNA reads TGTGCCAGCAGCTTGCGCAGGGGCGGTATTACCGGGGAGCTGTTTTTT. Amino acids: CASSLRRGGITGELFF.

The chain is built from TRBV6-5 and TRBJ2-6; D may match TRBD1 or TRBD2 (5 bases each). The germline CDR1 and CDR2 sequences are MNHEY and SVGAGI. This CDR3 has 15 amino acids. V gave up 7 bases and J gave up 0 bases, with 10 bases separating them. CDR3 region: CASTRGLSGANVLTF. CDR3 nucleotides: TGTGCCAGCACTCGGGGCCTCTCTGGGGCCAACGTCCTGACTTTC.

The gene calls are TRBV6-5 and TRBJ2-1, with a tentative D call TRBD2 (5 bases). The CDR3 consists of 15 residues. Germline V gene data show CDR1 as MNHEY and CDR2 as SVGAGI. V was pared by 6 bases and J by 3 bases, with 15 bases between. This CDR3 reads CASSPTLGSYNEQFF. The CDR3 DNA reads as TGTGCCAGCAGCCCGACCCTGGGGAGCTACAATGAGCAGTTCTTC.

This chain uses TRBV29-1 with TRBJ2-3; tentatively, D is TRBD1 (5 bases). Germline V gene lookup returns CDR1 SQVTM and CDR2 ANQGSEA. This CDR3 has 13 amino acids. The germline V and J ends were trimmed by 2 bases and 4 bases, with 10 bases remaining between them. The CDR3 is CSVEWGGADTQYF. The CDR3 bases are TGCAGCGTTGAATGGGGCGGCGCAGATACGCAGTATTTT.

The chain is built from TRBV4-3 and TRBJ2-6; D is uncertain. Deletions cut 0 bases from V and 0 bases from J, with 6 bases between. CDR1 is LGHNA, CDR2 YSLEER, per germline. The CDR3 length is 16 residues. The CDR3 bases are TGCGCCAGCAGCCAAGACAGGAGCTCTGGGGCCAACGTCCTGACTTTC. It specifies CASSQDRSSGANVLTF.

The V gene is TRBV29-1, the J gene TRBJ1-2; 7 bases line up with TRBD1. The CDR3 consists of 13 residues. The junction had 5 bases not matched to a gene; V was cut back by 7 bases and J by 0 bases. CDR1 SQVTM and CDR2 ANQGSEA come from the germline V gene. CDR3 coding DNA: TGCAGCGCTGACAGGGTGTCTAACTATGGCTACACCTTC. Its protein is CSADRVSNYGYTF. Full variable domain (rest looked up from reference TRBV29-1 and TRBJ1-2): SAVISQKPSRDICQRGTSLTIQCQVDSQVTMMFWYRQQPGQSLTLIATANQGSEATYESGFVIDKFPISRPNLTFSTLTVSNMSPEDSSIYLCSADRVSNYGYTFGSGTRLTVV.

This chain links TRBV5-1 with TRBJ2-1; 8 nucleotides line up with TRBD1. There are 14 residues in the CDR3. V gave up 6 bases and J gave up 3 bases; unmatched junction bases: 5. Germline V gives CDR1 SGHRS, CDR2 YFSETQ. CDR3 sequence: CASTETGVYNEQFF. CDR3 sequence (DNA): TGCGCCAGCACGGAGACAGGGGTCTACAATGAGCAGTTCTTC.

In this sample, this clone turned up a few times. This chain links TRBV27 with TRBJ1-1; the D gene is possibly TRBD1 (5 bases). V lost 2 bases and J lost 0, with 10 bases in between. Looked up from germline, CDR1 is MNHEY and CDR2 is SMNVEV (reference sequence). The CDR3 extends over 15 amino acids. Written as DNA, the CDR3 is TGTGCCAGCAGTTTAAAAAGGGGCATGAACACTGAAGCTTTCTTT. Translating gives CASSLKRGMNTEAFF.